Listed below are T cell receptor beta chains from one sample, sequenced in a study of blood T cell repertoires in COVID-19. TCRdb's table, derived via immunoSEQ multiplex PCR, lists solely in-frame clones and lacks some. The data contain 80,000 or so clones, 75% to 90% of them singletons. Sequenced sample: peripheral blood. Receptor source: a human donor in a cohort sampled during active COVID-19. Both conserved end residues are part of each CDR3. The D gene is left open where the match is weak. The size field is filled for only some rows; it gives once, few, many or a size class.

clone_size: .
j_call: TRBJ1-5
v_call: TRBV10-3
d_call: .
cdr3_aa: CAISGGDGNQPQHF
cdr3_nt: TGTGCCATCAGTGGGGGGGATGGCAATCAGCCCCAGCATTTT

clone_size: .
j_call: TRBJ1-5
v_call: TRBV5-6
d_call: .
cdr3_aa: CASSLNRDLQPQHF
cdr3_nt: TGTGCCAGCAGCTTGAACAGGGATCTTCAGCCCCAGCATTTT

clone_size: .
j_call: TRBJ2-5
v_call: TRBV16
d_call: .
cdr3_aa: CASSQSREETQYF
cdr3_nt: TGTGCCAGCAGCCAATCACGGGAGGAGACCCAGTACTTC

clone_size: .
j_call: TRBJ1-4
v_call: TRBV6-5
d_call: .
cdr3_aa: CASRPGGAEEKLFF
cdr3_nt: TGTGCCAGCAGGCCGGGGGGGGCGGAAGAAAAACTGTTTTTT

clone_size: .
j_call: TRBJ2-2
v_call: TRBV3-1/TRBV3-2
d_call: TRBD1
cdr3_aa: CASKGATGGCNTGELFF
cdr3_nt: TGTGCCAGCAAGGGGGCGACAGGGGGCTGTAACACCGGGGAGCTGTTTTTT

clone_size: .
j_call: TRBJ1-5
v_call: TRBV10-3
d_call: .
cdr3_aa: CAISESGGHQPQHF
cdr3_nt: TGTGCCATCAGTGAATCGGGGGGACACCAGCCCCAGCATTTT

clone_size: .
j_call: TRBJ2-3
v_call: TRBV28
d_call: TRBD2
cdr3_aa: CASSLWARGGSTDTQYF
cdr3_nt: TGTGCCAGCAGTTTATGGGCCCGGGGGGGGAGCACAGATACGCAGTATTTT

clone_size: .
j_call: TRBJ2-1
v_call: TRBV1
d_call: .
cdr3_aa: CTCAGLVLFRSYNEQFF
cdr3_nt: TGCACCTGTGCGGGACTAGTACTCTTCCGCTCCTACAATGAGCAGTTCTTC

clone_size: .
j_call: TRBJ2-5
v_call: TRBV7-2
d_call: .
cdr3_aa: CASSLALTAFAETQYF
cdr3_nt: TGTGCCAGCAGCTTGGCCTTGACAGCGTTTGCCGAGACCCAGTACTTC

clone_size: .
j_call: TRBJ1-2
v_call: TRBV5-1
d_call: TRBD1
cdr3_aa: CASSRQGASNYGYTF
cdr3_nt: TGCGCCAGCAGCAGGCAGGGGGCCTCTAACTATGGCTACACCTTC

clone_size: once
j_call: TRBJ2-1
v_call: TRBV6-5
d_call: TRBD1
cdr3_aa: CASSPGTGAYNEQFF
cdr3_nt: TGTGCCAGCAGTCCCGGGACAGGGGCGTACAATGAGCAGTTCTTC

clone_size: .
j_call: TRBJ1-2
v_call: TRBV10-2
d_call: TRBD1
cdr3_aa: CASSEPYRARQGGYGYTF
cdr3_nt: TGCGCCAGCAGTGAGCCCTACCGCGCCCGACAGGGGGGATATGGCTACACCTTC

clone_size: .
j_call: TRBJ2-3
v_call: TRBV9
d_call: TRBD2
cdr3_aa: CASKGRAGDTQYF
cdr3_nt: TGTGCCAGTAAAGGGAGGGCCGGGGATACGCAGTATTTT

clone_size: .
j_call: TRBJ2-3
v_call: TRBV18
d_call: .
cdr3_aa: CASSLSTDTQYF
cdr3_nt: TGTGCCAGCTCCCTCAGCACAGATACGCAGTATTTT

clone_size: .
j_call: TRBJ2-1
v_call: TRBV2
d_call: .
cdr3_aa: CASSEPGSSYNEQFF
cdr3_nt: TGTGCCAGCAGTGAACCGGGGAGCTCCTACAATGAGCAGTTCTTC

clone_size: .
j_call: TRBJ2-6
v_call: TRBV10-3
d_call: TRBD1
cdr3_aa: CAISETGTGSTGANVLTF
cdr3_nt: TGTGCCATCAGTGAAACCGGGACAGGTTCTACTGGGGCCAACGTCCTGACTTTC

clone_size: .
j_call: TRBJ1-5
v_call: TRBV7-2
d_call: TRBD1
cdr3_aa: CASSSDRVGQPQHF
cdr3_nt: TGTGCCAGCAGCTCGGACAGGGTGGGGCAGCCCCAGCATTTT

clone_size: few
j_call: TRBJ2-1
v_call: TRBV9
d_call: TRBD1
cdr3_aa: CASSGGQGRYNEQFF
cdr3_nt: TGTGCCAGCAGCGGGGGACAGGGCCGGTACAATGAGCAGTTCTTC

clone_size: .
j_call: TRBJ2-1
v_call: TRBV9
d_call: TRBD2
cdr3_aa: CASSVGASGSAMTQFF
cdr3_nt: TGTGCCAGCAGCGTAGGGGCTAGCGGGAGTGCAATGACCCAGTTCTTC

clone_size: .
j_call: TRBJ1-1
v_call: TRBV5-6
d_call: TRBD1
cdr3_aa: CASSLVGQLNTEAFF
cdr3_nt: TGTGCCAGCAGCTTGGTGGGACAGCTGAACACTGAAGCTTTCTTT

clone_size: .
j_call: TRBJ1-2
v_call: TRBV30
d_call: TRBD1
cdr3_aa: CAWSVYRQGYGYTF
cdr3_nt: TGTGCCTGGAGTGTGTACCGACAGGGGTATGGCTACACCTTC

clone_size: .
j_call: TRBJ2-7
v_call: TRBV4-1
d_call: .
cdr3_aa: CASSPPRRSGPPYEQYF
cdr3_nt: TGCGCCAGCAGCCCCCCCCGGCGGAGCGGGCCTCCCTACGAGCAGTACTTC

clone_size: .
j_call: TRBJ1-2
v_call: TRBV24-1
d_call: TRBD1
cdr3_aa: CATSDLRGQGGYTF
cdr3_nt: TGTGCCACCAGTGATTTGAGGGGGCAGGGTGGCTACACCTTC

clone_size: .
j_call: TRBJ1-5
v_call: TRBV27
d_call: .
cdr3_aa: CASSLSRNQPQHF
cdr3_nt: TGTGCCAGCAGTTTATCGAGGAATCAGCCCCAGCATTTT

clone_size: .
j_call: TRBJ1-3
v_call: TRBV7-9
d_call: TRBD1
cdr3_aa: CASSLEGTVSGNTIYF
cdr3_nt: TGTGCCAGCAGCTTAGAAGGGACAGTATCTGGAAACACCATATATTTT

clone_size: few
j_call: TRBJ2-1
v_call: TRBV5-1
d_call: .
cdr3_aa: CASSLNGYNEQFF
cdr3_nt: TGCGCCAGCAGCCTAAACGGGTACAATGAGCAGTTCTTC

clone_size: .
j_call: TRBJ1-2
v_call: TRBV6-4
d_call: .
cdr3_aa: CASSDSGRAYTF
cdr3_nt: TGTGCCAGCAGTGACTCGGGCAGGGCATACACCTTC

clone_size: .
j_call: TRBJ2-1
v_call: TRBV28
d_call: TRBD2
cdr3_aa: CASSSETSGSYNEQFF
cdr3_nt: TGTGCCAGCAGTTCCGAAACTAGCGGGAGCTACAATGAGCAGTTCTTC

clone_size: .
j_call: TRBJ1-3
v_call: TRBV19
d_call: TRBD1
cdr3_aa: CASSRIQGKTGNTIYF
cdr3_nt: TGTGCCAGTAGTAGGATACAGGGGAAGACGGGAAACACCATATATTTT

clone_size: .
j_call: TRBJ1-2
v_call: TRBV3-1/TRBV3-2
d_call: .
cdr3_aa: CASSQGGGPYGYTF
cdr3_nt: TGTGCCAGCAGCCAAGGAGGAGGGCCCTATGGCTACACCTTC

clone_size: .
j_call: TRBJ2-3
v_call: TRBV5-1
d_call: .
cdr3_aa: CASSLIGQADTQYF
cdr3_nt: TGCGCCAGCAGCTTGATCGGCCAGGCAGATACGCAGTATTTT

clone_size: .
j_call: TRBJ2-3
v_call: TRBV5-1
d_call: TRBD2
cdr3_aa: CASSGGRETSVDTQYF
cdr3_nt: TGCGCCAGCAGCGGGGGTCGAGAGACTAGCGTTGATACGCAGTATTTT

clone_size: .
j_call: TRBJ1-1
v_call: TRBV11-2
d_call: TRBD1
cdr3_aa: CASSLLTGDTEAFF
cdr3_nt: TGTGCCAGCAGCTTATTAACAGGGGACACTGAAGCTTTCTTT

clone_size: .
j_call: TRBJ1-1
v_call: TRBV3-1/TRBV3-2
d_call: TRBD1
cdr3_aa: CASSQDLTGGSEAFF
cdr3_nt: TGTGCCAGCAGCCAAGATCTGACAGGGGGCAGTGAAGCTTTCTTT

clone_size: once
j_call: TRBJ1-6
v_call: TRBV5-5
d_call: .
cdr3_aa: CASSLSAASPLHF
cdr3_nt: TGTGCCAGCAGCTTGAGCGCGGCATCACCCCTCCACTTT

clone_size: .
j_call: TRBJ2-5
v_call: TRBV4-1
d_call: .
cdr3_aa: CASSQGERAKTQYF
cdr3_nt: TGCGCCAGCAGCCAAGGGGAGAGGGCAAAGACCCAGTACTTC

clone_size: few
j_call: TRBJ2-7
v_call: TRBV7-9
d_call: .
cdr3_aa: CASSVGTYYEQYF
cdr3_nt: TGTGCCAGCAGCGTCGGGACTTACTACGAGCAGTACTTC

clone_size: few
j_call: TRBJ2-1
v_call: TRBV9
d_call: TRBD1
cdr3_aa: CASSSETGGWFF
cdr3_nt: TGTGCCAGCAGCTCCGAGACAGGGGGATGGTTCTTC

clone_size: few
j_call: TRBJ2-7
v_call: TRBV28
d_call: .
cdr3_aa: CASSAPGMAYEQYF
cdr3_nt: TGTGCCAGCAGTGCGCCAGGGATGGCCTACGAGCAGTACTTC

clone_size: .
j_call: TRBJ2-1
v_call: TRBV11-2
d_call: .
cdr3_aa: CASSLERNYNEQFF
cdr3_nt: TGTGCCAGCAGCTTAGAGCGTAACTACAATGAGCAGTTCTTC

clone_size: few
j_call: TRBJ1-4
v_call: TRBV2
d_call: .
cdr3_aa: CATNGESREKLFF
cdr3_nt: TGTGCCACCAATGGGGAGAGTCGGGAAAAACTGTTTTTT

clone_size: .
j_call: TRBJ2-3
v_call: TRBV3-1/TRBV3-2
d_call: TRBD2
cdr3_aa: CASSQLGLAVNTDTQYF
cdr3_nt: TGTGCCAGCAGCCAACTGGGACTAGCGGTAAACACAGATACGCAGTATTTT

clone_size: .
j_call: TRBJ2-7
v_call: TRBV5-4
d_call: TRBD2
cdr3_aa: CASSAGLDTYEQYF
cdr3_nt: TGTGCCAGCAGCGCTGGACTAGACACATACGAGCAGTACTTC

clone_size: few
j_call: TRBJ2-3
v_call: TRBV11-2
d_call: TRBD1
cdr3_aa: CASSFGQGKGDTQYF
cdr3_nt: TGTGCCAGCAGTTTCGGACAGGGGAAAGGAGATACGCAGTATTTT

clone_size: .
j_call: TRBJ2-1
v_call: TRBV6-4
d_call: TRBD2
cdr3_aa: CASRAATSGRGVRSYNEQFF
cdr3_nt: TGTGCCAGCAGAGCTGCAACTAGCGGGAGGGGGGTACGTTCCTACAATGAGCAGTTCTTC